The sequence of this T cell receptor beta chain was determined in a study of shared clonotypes between healthy human individuals. Study context: Each donor's CD8 memory used one plate, CD8 naive two, each CD4 subset three. Findings and caveats of the study: A small donor pool kept down the genetic and exposure-history diversity that was represented.

In the original analysis: Without quality scores, immunoSEQ junctional reads could not be filtered like full-length reads. Generated by immunoSEQ multiplex PCR, the TCRdb table keeps only in-frame clones and is missing some. The DNA was the basis for D and trimming; V, J and clone size are from that table. The data contain about 1 million clones, approximately 72% of them seen just once; the ten biggest clones take up 1.4%. Remarks on this clone: No antigen is known for it.

The CDR3 runs 15 residues. V was trimmed by 1 base and J by 7 bases, leaving 14 bases between them. CDR1 is MGHRA, CDR2 YSYEKL, per germline. The V call is TRBV4-1, the J call TRBJ1-5; D ambiguous. Sample: memory CD4+ T cells sorted from blood. Regarding subset: CD45RA-negative fraction. This TCR was recovered from a man in his late teens or twenties in good health. The CDR3 loop reads CASSQGIFSAQPQHF. The CDR3 nucleotides are TGCGCCAGCAGCCAAGGGATCTTTTCGGCCCAGCCCCAGCATTTT.